The T cell receptor beta chain described here comes from a study of blood T cell repertoires in COVID-19. As for the study in general: The United States, Italy and Spain supplied acute and convalescent COVID-19 samples.

The V gene's germline CDR1 is SEHNR and CDR2 FQNEAQ (reference sequence). The CDR3 is 12 amino acids. V was pared by 1 base and J by 10 bases, with 10 bases between. Clones were sequenced by immunoSEQ multiplex PCR, and TCRdb holds only the in-frame ones, with some missing. The repertoire includes about 150,000 clones, around 83% of them detected once, and 12% sits in the top ten. The chain links TRBV7-9 to TRBJ1-2; D ambiguous. The sample taken for sequencing was peripheral blood. This clonotype was sampled from a woman aged 60-70 years with COVID-19, enrolled during active disease. CDR3 region: CASSLVAYNYTF. The CDR3 coding sequence is TGTGCCAGCAGCTTAGTCGCGTATAACTACACCTTC.